The 8 T cell receptor beta chains in this list originate from one sample, sequenced in a study of T cells in Graves' hyperthyroidism and ophthalmopathy. Researchers took RNA transcripts and amplified the TCR beta CDR3 regions from them. First-round RT-PCR of the TCR CDR3 relied on the HTBI primer set. TCRdb re-called the multiplex PCR reads through MiXCR, storing one row per CDR3 protein. The sample lists about 250,000 distinct CDR3 sequences, around 26% seen once, with roughly 40% in the top ten. The sample comprised blood. Receptor source: a woman between 40 and 55 years old with Graves' ophthalmopathy.

Ten or more counts support this clonotype. This rearrangement joins TRBV12-3 or TRBV12-4 to TRBJ1-5, with D possibly being TRBD1 (6 bases). V shed 5 bases and J shed 4 bases, with 15 bases lying between them. This CDR3 has 15 residues. CDR3 in DNA: TGTGCCAGCAGTCAAATCGGGACAACGAATCAGCCCCAGCATTTT. This translates into CASSQIGTTNQPQHF.

This clonotype came up many times. A much bigger clone sits one base away, suggesting this may be a read error. The V call is TRBV7-2, the J call TRBJ2-7; TRBD1 matches 8 bases. The CDR3 has 16 amino acids. J gave up 2 bases and V 4 bases, and 10 bases lay outside the gene matches. Germline CDR1 reads SGHTA; CDR2 reads FQGNSA. CDR3 sequence: CASSSATGTGPYEQYF. The CDR3 DNA reads TGTGCCAGCAGCTCAGCAACCGGGACAGGACCCTACGAGCAGTACTTC.

The chain couples TRBV20-1 to TRBJ2-5, with D possibly matching TRBD2 (7 bases). Germline-derived CDR1 and CDR2 are DFQATT and SNEGSKA (reference sequence). This CDR3 has 15 amino acids. V gave up 5 bases and J gave up 4 bases, with 20 bases separating them. The CDR3 sequence: CSAYPRWEGGETQYF. The CDR3 DNA reads TGCAGTGCTTACCCTAGGTGGGAGGGGGGAGAGACCCAGTACTTC.

This clonotype was counted many times. DNA for the CDR3: TGTGCCAGCAGTTTTGGTGCGACCCAGTACTTC. Protein product: CASSFGATQYF. The J gene is TRBJ2-5, the V gene TRBV27; D gene uncertain. The CDR3 runs 11 residues. The V gene lost 3 bases and the J gene lost 7 bases, with 6 bases spanning the gap. Germline CDR1 and CDR2: MNHEY and SMNVEV (reference sequence).

The chain links TRBV20-1 to TRBJ1-1, with D possibly matching TRBD1 (5 bases). The CDR3 sequence is 14 residues long. V was shortened by 5 bases and J by 5 bases, with 18 bases between the two germline ends. From germline, CDR1 is DFQATT and CDR2 SNEGSKA (reference sequence). The DNA of the CDR3 is TGCAGTGCTGCCCGGGACTCGAGGGGTACTGAAGCTTTCTTT. It encodes CSAARDSRGTEAFF.

The rearrangement links TRBV6-5 to TRBJ1-1; the match to TRBD1 covers 9 bases. Per the germline V gene, CDR1 is MNHEY and CDR2 is SVGAGI. The CDR3 loop spans 15 amino acids. The J segment lost 4 bases and the V segment lost 6 bases, leaving 9 bases of the junction unmatched. The CDR3 bases are TGTGCCAGCAGGTACAATCGGGGACAGGGCACTGAAGCTTTCTTT. Translated: CASRYNRGQGTEAFF.

This chain connects TRBV20-1 to TRBJ2-7, with a tentative D call TRBD1 (6 bases). The V end lost 5 bases, the J end lost 3 bases, and 11 bases lay between the germline ends. Germline values: CDR1 DFQATT, CDR2 SNEGSKA (reference sequence). The CDR3 has 12 residues. In DNA form, the CDR3 reads TGCAGTGCTGACAGGTTTCACTACGAGCAGTACTTC. Translation: CSADRFHYEQYF.

This clonotype appeared many times. The chain uses TRBV7-2 and TRBJ2-5; D gene uncertain. The CDR3 extends over 11 amino acids. Germline V gene data show CDR1 as SGHTA and CDR2 as FQGNSA. Between the trimmed V and J ends, which lost 8 bases and 2 bases, there was a span of 6 bases. In DNA form, the CDR3 reads TGTGCCAGCGGCCGACAAGAGACCCAGTACTTC. Translated, it gives CASGRQETQYF.